This record looks at one TCR beta chain sequence and its context. Its matching antigen is unknown. This may come from a read error, since a much larger clone is one base off. The use of a sample-barcoded 5' primer and a J-beta primer mix characterized a second PCR of roughly 6 to 11 cycles. Each sample provided no less than 3 million CDR3-containing paired-end reads. TCRdb processed the 5' RACE reads anew with MiXCR; each CDR3 protein has one entry. The table lists hundreds of thousands of distinct CDR3 sequences, more than 25% of them singletons, with around 15% in the top ten. V was clipped by 5 bases and J by 6 bases; unmatched bases: 3. This CDR3 has 12 residues. Germline V gene data show CDR1 as DFQATT and CDR2 as SNEGSKA (reference sequence). The data originate from a study of blood T cells in healthy people across ages. Study-level findings and limits: The fall in TCR beta diversity per million T cells was roughly linear with age.

The clonotype originates from a woman aged 80 or over in good health. The material sequenced was blood. The rearrangement links TRBV20-1 to TRBJ2-1; 8 bases align to TRBD1. DNA for the CDR3: TGCAGTGCTTGTGACAGGGGCAATGAGCAGTTCTTC. Its translation is CSACDRGNEQFF.